This T cell receptor beta chain was sequenced during a study of OX40 agonist ivuxolimab in advanced cancers. Clones were sequenced by immunoSEQ multiplex PCR, and TCRdb holds only the in-frame ones, with some missing. Among around 87,000 clones, under 95% were seen once, and the ten largest hold roughly 2.6%. After removal of 3 bases from V and 8 bases from J, the junction contained 5 bases not matched to a gene. Germline assignment: CDR1 SGHDT and CDR2 YYEEEE. The CDR3 spans 13 residues. The specimen was CD4+ or CD8+ T cells sorted from blood, collected in a trial of the OX40 agonist ivuxolimab. The TCR sequence derives from an adult with an advanced solid tumor such as melanoma, head and neck, liver or kidney cancer. The gene calls are TRBV5-6 and TRBJ2-1; 7 bases align to TRBD1. Here the CDR3 DNA reads TGTGCCAGCAGCTGGGGACAGACAGATGAGCAGTTCTTC. It encodes CASSWGQTDEQFF.